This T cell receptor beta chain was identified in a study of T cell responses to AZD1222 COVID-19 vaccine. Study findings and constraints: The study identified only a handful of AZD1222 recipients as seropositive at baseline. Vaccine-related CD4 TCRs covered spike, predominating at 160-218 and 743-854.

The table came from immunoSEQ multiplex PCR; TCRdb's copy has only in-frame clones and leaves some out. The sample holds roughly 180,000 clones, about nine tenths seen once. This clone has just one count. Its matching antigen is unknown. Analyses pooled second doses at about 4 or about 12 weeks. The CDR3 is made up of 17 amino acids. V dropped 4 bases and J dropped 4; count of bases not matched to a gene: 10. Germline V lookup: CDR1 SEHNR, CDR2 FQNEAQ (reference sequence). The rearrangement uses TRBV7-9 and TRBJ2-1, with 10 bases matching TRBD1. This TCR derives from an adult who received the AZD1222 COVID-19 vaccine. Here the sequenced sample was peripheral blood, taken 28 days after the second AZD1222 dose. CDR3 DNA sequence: TGTGCCAGCAGCTATAGAGCCGGGACAGGGGATTACAATGAGCAGTTCTTC. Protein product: CASSYRAGTGDYNEQFF.